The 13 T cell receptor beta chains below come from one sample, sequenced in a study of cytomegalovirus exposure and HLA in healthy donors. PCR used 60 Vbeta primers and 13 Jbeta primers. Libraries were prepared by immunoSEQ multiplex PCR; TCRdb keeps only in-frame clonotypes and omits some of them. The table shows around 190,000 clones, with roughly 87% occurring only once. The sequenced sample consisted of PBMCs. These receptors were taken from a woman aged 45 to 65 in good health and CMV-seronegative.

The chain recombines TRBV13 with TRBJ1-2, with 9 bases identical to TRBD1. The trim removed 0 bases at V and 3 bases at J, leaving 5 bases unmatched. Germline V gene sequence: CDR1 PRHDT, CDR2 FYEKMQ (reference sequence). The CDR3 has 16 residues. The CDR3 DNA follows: TGTGCCAGCAGCTTAGGGGTAGACAGGGGGTACTATGGCTACACCTTC. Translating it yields CASSLGVDRGYYGYTF.

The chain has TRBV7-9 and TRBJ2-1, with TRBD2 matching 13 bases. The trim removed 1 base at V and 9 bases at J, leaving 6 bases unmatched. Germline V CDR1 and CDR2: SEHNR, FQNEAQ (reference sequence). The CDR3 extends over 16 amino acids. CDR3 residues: CASSLVSTSGGSEQFF. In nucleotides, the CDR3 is TGTGCCAGCAGCTTAGTTTCGACTAGCGGGGGGAGTGAGCAGTTCTTC. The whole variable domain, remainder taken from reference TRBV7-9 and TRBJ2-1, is DTGVSQNPRHKITKRGQNVTFRCDPISEHNRLYWYRQTLGQGPEFLTYFQNEAQLEKSRLLSDRFSAERPKGSFSTLEIQRTEQGDSAMYLCASSLVSTSGGSEQFFGPGTRLTVL.

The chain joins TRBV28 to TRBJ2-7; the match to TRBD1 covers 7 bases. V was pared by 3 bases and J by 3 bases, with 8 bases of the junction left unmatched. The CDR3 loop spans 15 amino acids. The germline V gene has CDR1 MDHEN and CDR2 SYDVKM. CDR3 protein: CASSFTPGTVYEQYF. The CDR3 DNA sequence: TGTGCCAGCAGTTTTACGCCCGGGACAGTCTACGAGCAGTACTTC.

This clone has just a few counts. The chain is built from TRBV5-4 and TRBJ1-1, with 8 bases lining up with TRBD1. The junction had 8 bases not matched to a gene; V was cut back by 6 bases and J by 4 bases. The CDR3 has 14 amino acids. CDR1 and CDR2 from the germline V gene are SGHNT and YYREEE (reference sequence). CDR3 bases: TGTGCCAGCAACGACAGGGGTTTAGGCACTGAAGCTTTCTTT. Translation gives CASNDRGLGTEAFF.

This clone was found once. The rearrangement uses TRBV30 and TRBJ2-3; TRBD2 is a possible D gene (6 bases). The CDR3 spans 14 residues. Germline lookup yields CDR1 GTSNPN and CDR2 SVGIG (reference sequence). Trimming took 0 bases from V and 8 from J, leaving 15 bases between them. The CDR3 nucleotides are TGTGCCTGGAGTGTAGGAGGGAGTTCAGGTACGCAGTATTTT. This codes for CAWSVGGSSGTQYF. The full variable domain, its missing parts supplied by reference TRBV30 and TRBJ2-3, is SQTIHQWPATLVQPVGSPLSLECTVEGTSNPNLYWYRQAAGRGLQLLFYSVGIGQISSEVPQNLSASRPQDRQFILSSKKLLLSDSGFYLCAWSVGGSSGTQYFGPGTRLTVL.

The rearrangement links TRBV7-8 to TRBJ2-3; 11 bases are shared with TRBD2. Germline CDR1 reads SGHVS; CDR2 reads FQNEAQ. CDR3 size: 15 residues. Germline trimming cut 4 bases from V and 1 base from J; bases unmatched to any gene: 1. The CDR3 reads CASSSGLAGTDTQYF. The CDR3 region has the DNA TGTGCCAGCAGCTCGGGACTAGCGGGCACAGATACGCAGTATTTT. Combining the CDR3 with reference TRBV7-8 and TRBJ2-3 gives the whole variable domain GAGVSQSPRYKVAKRGQDVALRCDPISGHVSLFWYQQALGQGPEFLTYFQNEAQLDKSGLPSDRFFAERPEGSVSTLKIQRTQQEDSAVYLCASSSGLAGTDTQYFGPGTRLTVL.

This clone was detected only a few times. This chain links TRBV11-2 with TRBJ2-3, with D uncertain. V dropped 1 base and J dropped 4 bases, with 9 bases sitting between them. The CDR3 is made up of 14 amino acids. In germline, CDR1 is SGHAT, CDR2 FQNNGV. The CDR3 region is CASSLGQFPDTQYF. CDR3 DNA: TGTGCCAGCAGCTTAGGTCAGTTCCCAGATACGCAGTATTTT. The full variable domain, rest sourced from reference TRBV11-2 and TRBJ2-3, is EAGVAQSPRYKIIEKRQSVAFWCNPISGHATLYWYQQILGQGPKLLIQFQNNGVVDDSQLPKDRFSAERLKGVDSTLKIQPAKLEDSAVYLCASSLGQFPDTQYFGPGTRLTVL.

CDR3 bases: TGTGCCATCAGTGGAGGGCCTTTCAGCTCCTACGAGCAGTACTTC. Residues: CAISGGPFSSYEQYF. The V gene is TRBV10-3, the J gene TRBJ2-7; D is possibly TRBD2 (5 bases). The V end lost 4 bases, the J end lost 0 bases, and 13 bases lay between the germline ends. CDR3 length: 15 residues. The V gene's germline CDR1 is ENHRY and CDR2 SYGVKD.

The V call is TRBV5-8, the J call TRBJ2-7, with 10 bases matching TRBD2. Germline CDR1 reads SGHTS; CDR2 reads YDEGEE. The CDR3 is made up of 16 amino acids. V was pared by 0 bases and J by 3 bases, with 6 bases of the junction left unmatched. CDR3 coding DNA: TGTGCCAGCAGCTTGGACGGTGGACTAGCGGTCTACGAGCAGTACTTC. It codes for CASSLDGGLAVYEQYF.

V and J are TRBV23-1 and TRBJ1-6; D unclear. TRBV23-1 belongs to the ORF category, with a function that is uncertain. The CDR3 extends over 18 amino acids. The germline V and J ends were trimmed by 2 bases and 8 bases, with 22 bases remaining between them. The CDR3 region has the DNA TGCGCCAGCAGTCAAGACGTCACGGGCGGGCGGATTGATTCACCCCTCCACTTT. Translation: CASSQDVTGGRIDSPLHF.

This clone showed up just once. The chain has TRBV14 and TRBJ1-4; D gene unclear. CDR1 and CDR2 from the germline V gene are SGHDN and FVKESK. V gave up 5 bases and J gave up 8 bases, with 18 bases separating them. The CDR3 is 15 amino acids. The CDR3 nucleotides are TGTGCCAGCAGCAGGAGCGGGAGCCGAGTCGAAAAACTGTTTTTT. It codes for CASSRSGSRVEKLFF.

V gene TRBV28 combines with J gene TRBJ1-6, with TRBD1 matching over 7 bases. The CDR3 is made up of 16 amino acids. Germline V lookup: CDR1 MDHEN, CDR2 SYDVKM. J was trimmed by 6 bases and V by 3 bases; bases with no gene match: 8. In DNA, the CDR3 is TGTGCCAGCAGTTTCTCGACCAGGGGGGTTAATTCACCCCTCCACTTT. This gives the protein CASSFSTRGVNSPLHF.

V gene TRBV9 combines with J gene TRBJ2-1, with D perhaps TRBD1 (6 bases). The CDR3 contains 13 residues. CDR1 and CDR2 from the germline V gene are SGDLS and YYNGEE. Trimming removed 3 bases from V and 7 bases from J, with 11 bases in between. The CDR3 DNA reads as TGTGCCAGCAGCGCCCAACAGGGAAATGAGCAGTTCTTC. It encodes CASSAQQGNEQFF.